Below are 24 T cell receptor beta chains sequenced from a single sample in a study of beta chain features in type 1 diabetes. Their target antigens are unknown. Points from the study as a whole: Among patients with Type 1 diabetes, TCRB CDR3s were moderately but significantly shorter in every one of the four CD4+ subsets.

The authors reverse transcribed all of the isolated RNA, so sequencing captured expressed TCRB transcripts. Sequencing was performed with immunoSEQ multiplex PCR; in TCRdb, only in-frame clones are kept and a portion is missing. Of a few hundred thousand clones listed, about 10% are singletons. The material sequenced was central memory CD4+ T cells from blood. Receptors originate from a man aged 25 to 40 with type 1 diabetes.

This clone has only a few counts. The sample has other DNA sequences that encode this CDR3 too. This rearrangement joins TRBV11-2 to TRBJ2-7, with D unclear. The germline V gene encodes CDR1 SGHAT and CDR2 FQNNGV. This CDR3 region has 15 residues. Trimming left V 1 base short and J 0 bases short, with 10 bases between. The CDR3 bases are TGTGCCAGCAGCTTAGGGCCCGGCGGCTCCTACGAGCAGTACTTC. Protein product: CASSLGPGGSYEQYF.

This clone turned up a few times. The chain has TRBV7-2 and TRBJ2-7, with TRBD2 matching over 8 bases. Trimming at V came to 1 base and at J to 5 bases, leaving 7 bases not matched to a gene. The CDR3 is made up of 15 amino acids. Germline assignment: CDR1 SGHTA and CDR2 FQGNSA. CDR3 sequence reads: CASSLVGGRWDEQYF. The DNA of the CDR3 is TGTGCCAGCAGCTTAGTGGGCGGGAGGTGGGACGAGCAGTACTTC.

The V and J genes are TRBV29-1 and TRBJ2-3; TRBD2 matches at 7 bases. Per the germline V gene, CDR1 is SQVTM and CDR2 is ANQGSEA. V was clipped by 4 bases and J by 2 bases; unmatched bases: 6. This CDR3 region has 14 residues. CDR3 DNA: TGCAGCGTTGCCAGCGGGACCTTCACAGATACGCAGTATTTT. It specifies CSVASGTFTDTQYF.

The V call is TRBV4-2, the J call TRBJ1-2; 7 bases are shared with TRBD1. V lost 4 bases, J lost 6 bases, and 5 bases stayed unmatched. Germline V gene lookup returns CDR1 LGHNA and CDR2 YNFKEQ. The CDR3 length is 13 residues. The CDR3 bases are TGTGCCAGCAGCCGGGGGACAGCGGATGGCTACACCTTC. Translating it yields CASSRGTADGYTF.

V is TRBV11-2 and J is TRBJ1-1, with D possibly being TRBD1 (5 bases). Trimming took off 5 bases at V and 3 bases at J, with 16 bases between the two ends. The CDR3 has 15 amino acids. The germline CDR1 and CDR2 sequences are SGHAT and FQNNGV. CDR3: CASSTGTLGYTEAFF. CDR3 sequence (DNA): TGTGCCAGCAGCACCGGGACCCTGGGATACACTGAAGCTTTCTTT.

The chain joins TRBV5-8 to TRBJ2-3; 11 nucleotides agree with TRBD2. The CDR3 sequence is 16 residues long. The germline V gene has CDR1 SGHTS and CDR2 YDEGEE. The ends lost 0 bases at V and 4 bases at J; junction bases unmatched: 4. The CDR3 nucleotides are TGTGCCAGCAGCTTGGAACTAGCGGGAGTATCAGATACGCAGTATTTT. Amino acids: CASSLELAGVSDTQYF.

The CDR3 region has the DNA TGTGCCAGCAGCAGTCAAGGAGCGGGTAGCACAGATACGCAGTATTTT. This gives the protein CASSSQGAGSTDTQYF. The V and J genes are TRBV2 and TRBJ2-3; a possible D gene is TRBD2 (6 bases). The CDR3 loop spans 16 amino acids. V was shortened by 6 bases and J by 0 bases, with 16 bases between the two germline ends. CDR1 is SNHLY, CDR2 FYNNEI, per germline.

This clone was detected only a few times. This chain joins TRBV7-2 and TRBJ2-1; the match to TRBD2 covers 7 bases. V was pared by 1 base and J by 7 bases, with 7 bases of the junction left unmatched. This CDR3 has 15 amino acids. Germline V gene lookup returns CDR1 SGHTA and CDR2 FQGNSA. The CDR3 coding sequence is TGTGCCAGCAGCTTAGGACTAGCCAACAGAAATGAGCAGTTCTTC. It is translated as CASSLGLANRNEQFF.

This clone was counted ten times or more. J is TRBJ1-5 and V is TRBV7-9; D gene ambiguous. Trimming stripped 5 bases from V and 5 bases from J, with 16 bases between. CDR3 length: 15 residues. CDR1 is SEHNR and CDR2 is FQNEAQ in the germline V gene (reference sequence). CDR3 residues: CASSRGRGKYQPQHF. CDR3 DNA sequence: TGTGCCAGCAGCCGTGGTAGAGGGAAATATCAGCCCCAGCATTTT.

This clone has a handful of counts. The chain carries TRBV7-9 and TRBJ1-1, with 7 bases matching TRBD1. The CDR3 has 15 residues. Germline assignment: CDR1 SEHNR and CDR2 FQNEAQ (reference sequence). CDR3 sequence (DNA): TGTGCGACTAAGGAAAGGGGGCAGTTGAACACTGAAGCTTTCTTT. Translating gives CATKERGQLNTEAFF.

The chain recombines TRBV6-5 with TRBJ2-7; unclear D gene. V lost 2 bases and J 6 bases, leaving 5 bases between the germline ends. CDR3 length: 11 amino acids. CDR1 MNHEY and CDR2 SVGAGI come from the germline V gene. CDR3: CASSYAAEQYF. CDR3 coding DNA: TGTGCCAGCAGTTACGCGGCCGAGCAGTACTTC.

This clone has at least ten counts. The rearrangement uses TRBV4-3 and TRBJ1-5; D is undetermined. V was pared by 4 bases and J by 2 bases, with 15 bases between. The CDR3 is 16 amino acids. In germline, CDR1 is LGHNA, CDR2 YSLEER. The CDR3 reads CASSPTLAVRNQPQHF. Written as DNA, the CDR3 is TGCGCCAGCAGCCCCACCCTGGCCGTCCGCAATCAGCCCCAGCATTTT.

Many counts were recorded for this clone. The chain employs TRBV23-1 and TRBJ2-4; either TRBD1 or TRBD2 may supply D (6 bases each). TRBV23-1 is flagged as an ORF with uncertain function. The length of the CDR3 is 13 residues. V lost 4 bases and J lost 13, with 17 bases in between. The CDR3 sequence is CASSPPGAYGQYF. DNA of the CDR3: TGCGCCAGCAGTCCCCCGGGGGCCTACGGACAGTACTTC.

This clone was seen a few times. One end of the junction is discordant with germline, which a read error may explain. The CDR3 DNA reads TGTGCCAGCGGTGAAAATAGCGGGGCTGCGGAGCTGTTTTTT. Translation: CASGENSGAAELFF. This chain uses TRBV2 with TRBJ2-2; 8 positions agree with TRBD2. The germline gives CDR1 SNHLY, CDR2 FYNNEI. This CDR3 comprises 14 residues.

CDR3 sequence: CASSPRAVNTEAFF. The CDR3 DNA sequence: TGTGCCAGCAGTCCTCGGGCCGTGAACACTGAAGCTTTCTTT. J is TRBJ1-1 and V is TRBV5-6; D not resolved. CDR1 and CDR2 from the germline V gene are SGHDT and YYEEEE. This CDR3 spans 14 amino acids. The V end lost 5 bases, the J end lost 0 bases, and 11 bases lay between the germline ends. Combining the CDR3 with reference TRBV5-6 and TRBJ1-1 gives the whole variable domain DAGVTQSPTHLIKTRGQQVTLRCSPKSGHDTVSWYQQALGQGPQFIFQYYEEEERQRGNFPDRFSGHQFPNYSSELNVNALLLGDSALYLCASSPRAVNTEAFFGQGTRLTVV.

This clone was seen repeatedly, ten times or more. J is TRBJ2-1 and V is TRBV19; 8 bases agree with TRBD1. The CDR3 is 15 amino acids. CDR1 and CDR2 (germline): LNHDA, SQIVND (reference sequence). J gave up 9 bases and V 8 bases, and 15 bases lay outside the gene matches. The CDR3 sequence: CASAIDRGSQREQFF. CDR3 coding DNA: TGTGCCAGTGCAATCGACAGGGGTAGTCAGCGTGAGCAGTTCTTC.

The CDR3 here is CASSSIRDRAYEQYF. The CDR3 nucleotides read TGTGCCAGCAGCTCAATCCGGGACAGAGCCTACGAGCAGTACTTC. The V call is TRBV7-9, the J call TRBJ2-7, with 7 nucleotides matching TRBD1. After removal of 4 bases from V and 2 bases from J, the junction contained 8 bases not matched to a gene. The CDR3 totals 15 residues. Germline loops: CDR1 SEHNR, CDR2 FQNEAQ (reference sequence).

This clone was seen more than once but under ten times. The chain links TRBV6-5 to TRBJ2-7, with D tentatively TRBD2 (6 bases). CDR1 is MNHEY and CDR2 is SVGAGI in the germline V gene. This CDR3 spans 15 amino acids. Trimming removed 5 bases from V and 7 bases from J, with 21 bases in between. The DNA of the CDR3 is TGTGCCAGCAGTAGACCCTCCCTTCCTGGAGGGGAGCAGTACTTC. Its protein is CASSRPSLPGGEQYF.

This clone turned up a few times. J is TRBJ2-1 and V is TRBV7-9, with D possibly TRBD1 on 5 matching bases. The length of the CDR3 is 14 residues. V lost 3 bases, J lost 5 bases, and 11 bases lay in between. Germline CDR1 is SEHNR and CDR2 is FQNEAQ (reference sequence). The CDR3 is CASSFGRVNNEQFF. The CDR3 DNA sequence: TGTGCCAGCAGCTTCGGCAGGGTGAACAATGAGCAGTTCTTC.

This clone has only a few counts. The V and J genes are TRBV11-1 and TRBJ2-5; maybe TRBD1 (6 bases). Trimming pared 5 bases from V and 9 bases from J, leaving 13 bases between. CDR1 SGHAT and CDR2 FQDESV come from the germline V gene (reference sequence). This CDR3 has 12 residues. CDR3 coding DNA: TGTGCCAGCAGCAATTCCAGGGGATCCCAGTACTTC. Its translation is CASSNSRGSQYF.

This clone is deemed medium-sized. The rearrangement links TRBV2 to TRBJ2-7; tentatively, D is TRBD1 or TRBD2 (5 bases each). V shed 7 bases and J shed 3 bases, with 10 bases lying between them. This CDR3 is 12 amino acids long. The germline V gene has CDR1 SNHLY and CDR2 FYNNEI. The CDR3 nucleotides read TGTGCCAGCACTCGGGACGGCTACGAGCAGTACTTC. This codes for CASTRDGYEQYF.

V usage is TRBV6-5 and J usage is TRBJ1-5, with a possible D match to TRBD1 (6 bases). V was trimmed by 2 bases and J by 11 bases, leaving 22 bases between them. Looked up from germline, CDR1 is MNHEY and CDR2 is SVGAGI. CDR3 length equals 16 residues. The CDR3 DNA reads TGTGCCAGCAGTTACACCGCGGGGGCAGCCTTGTCGACCCAGCATTTT. Encoded protein: CASSYTAGAALSTQHF.

CDR3 in DNA: TGCGCCAGCAGCGTTACACAGGGGTTTCTCAATCAGCCCCAGCATTTT. It translates to CASSVTQGFLNQPQHF. The chain combines TRBV5-1 with TRBJ1-5, with 7 bases matching TRBD1. This CDR3 is built from 16 residues. The germline CDR1 and CDR2 sequences are SGHRS and YFSETQ. The junction had 10 bases not matched to a gene; V was cut back by 4 bases and J by 3 bases.

The chain employs TRBV27 and TRBJ2-1, with a possible D match to TRBD2 (6 bases). V lost 11 bases, J lost 5 bases, and 10 bases lay in between. The CDR3 runs to 11 residues. Germline V gene data show CDR1 as MNHEY and CDR2 as SMNVEV (reference sequence). CDR3 DNA: TGTGCCTCGGGGAGGAACAATGAGCAGTTCTTC. It encodes CASGRNNEQFF.